This note documents a single T cell receptor beta chain sequence. This sample was taken from a study of blood T cell repertoires in COVID-19. Looking at the study overall: Collection of acute and convalescent COVID-19 samples took place in the United States, Italy and Spain. The cDNA or gDNA used as material had been derived from T cells, B-cell-depleted T cells, or PBMCs.

Authors' data handling: Quantification of nucleated cells was approximated via reference gene primer amplification. Assay: immunoSEQ multiplex PCR; the TCRdb copy retains only in-frame clones and omits some. The DNA gave D and trimming, while V, J and clone size come from that table. The data show under 250,000 clones, with about four fifths seen just once and 4.4% held by the top ten. CDR1 is PRHDT and CDR2 is FYEKMQ in the germline V gene (reference sequence). This CDR3 has 14 amino acids. The V and J ends lost 2 bases and 1 base respectively, with 8 bases between them. This receptor was taken from a middle-aged man with active or convalescent COVID-19. The chain joins TRBV13 to TRBJ1-1; no reliable D call. The sample comprised peripheral blood. This CDR3 reads CASSLQQRNTEAFF. CDR3 coding DNA: TGTGCCAGCAGCTTACAACAGAGGAACACTGAAGCTTTCTTT. The whole variable domain, remainder taken from reference TRBV13 and TRBJ1-1, is AAGVIQSPRHLIKEKRETATLKCYPIPRHDTVYWYQQGPGQDPQFLISFYEKMQSDKGSIPDRFSAQQFSDYHSELNMSSLELGDSALYFCASSLQQRNTEAFFGQGTRLTVV.